This TCR beta chain was retrieved from a study of Ad26.COV2.S vaccination and SARS-CoV-2 variants. Study summary: Administration of Ad26.COV2.S was intramuscular, either once or twice 56 days apart.

Germline V lookup: CDR1 MNHNS, CDR2 SASEGT. Trimming shortened V by 2 bases and J by 3 bases, and 8 bases separated the two germline ends. The CDR3 runs to 14 residues. This sample's treatment: around 19 received Ad26.COV2.S at low or high dose, single or two shots; roughly five received placebo; per-sample allocation not given. Samples analyzed were those drawn on day 63 after the first vaccine or placebo injection. Profiled with immunoSEQ multiplex PCR; TCRdb holds only in-frame clones, not every one. This sample has about 350,000 clones, with about 89% found just once. The source is a person between 18 and 65 years old who received the Ad26.COV2.S COVID-19 vaccine or a placebo. The chain carries TRBV6-1 and TRBJ1-5, with D possibly being TRBD1 (5 bases). The sequencing here drew on peripheral blood, taken in a trial of Ad26.COV2.S vaccine versus placebo. CDR3: CASSENRNNQPQHF. Here the CDR3 DNA reads TGTGCCAGCAGTGAAAACAGGAACAATCAGCCCCAGCATTTT.